This TCR beta chain was found in a study of monozygotic twins with inflammatory bowel disease. Germline CDR1 reads MNHEY; CDR2 reads SVGAGI. This CDR3 spans 19 amino acids. Each of the TCR libraries took 3500 ng of total RNA. Addition of UMIs with a 6-nucleotide sample barcode was achieved by template switching. Researchers put TCRalpha and TCRbeta cDNA through two nested PCRs lasting approximately 16 and 10 cycles. No DNA is given; TCRdb re-called the 5' RACE reads and lists each CDR3 protein once. Its clone listing holds approximately 340,000 distinct CDR3 sequences. The clonotype comes from a human donor with ulcerative colitis or Crohn's disease, or a healthy co-twin of an affected twin (not recorded which). The chain couples TRBV6-5 to TRBJ2-2; TCRdb outputs TRBD2, but without DNA this stays unchecked. Sequencing was done on a sample of blood. This CDR3 is CASSYAGLAGGRRTGELFF.